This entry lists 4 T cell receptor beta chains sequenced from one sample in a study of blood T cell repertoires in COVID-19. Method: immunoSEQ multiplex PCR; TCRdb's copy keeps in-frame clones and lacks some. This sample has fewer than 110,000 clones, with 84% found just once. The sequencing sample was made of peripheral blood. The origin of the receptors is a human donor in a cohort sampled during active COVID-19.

The CDR3 region has the DNA TGTGCCAGCAGTTCTCGGACTAGAAGGGGCCAAGAGACCCAGTACTTC. Its translation: CASSSRTRRGQETQYF. This sequence joins TRBV27 and TRBJ2-5; TRBD2 aligns across 7 bases. Germline V gives CDR1 MNHEY, CDR2 SMNVEV (reference sequence). The J segment lost 1 base and the V segment lost 4 bases, leaving 9 bases of the junction unmatched. This CDR3 is built from 16 residues.

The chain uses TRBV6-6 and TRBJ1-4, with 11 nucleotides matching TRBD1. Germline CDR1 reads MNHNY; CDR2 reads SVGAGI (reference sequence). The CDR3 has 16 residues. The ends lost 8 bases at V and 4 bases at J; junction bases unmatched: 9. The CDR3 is CASLRTGGFGNEKLFF. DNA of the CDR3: TGTGCCAGCTTGCGGACAGGGGGCTTTGGTAATGAAAAACTGTTTTTT.

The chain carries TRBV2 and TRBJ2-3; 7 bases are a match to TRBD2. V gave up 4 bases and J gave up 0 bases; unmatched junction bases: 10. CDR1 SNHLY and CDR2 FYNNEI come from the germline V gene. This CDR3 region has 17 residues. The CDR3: CASSVPGGRPSTDTQYF. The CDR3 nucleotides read TGTGCCAGCAGTGTTCCGGGCGGGAGACCTAGCACAGATACGCAGTATTTT.

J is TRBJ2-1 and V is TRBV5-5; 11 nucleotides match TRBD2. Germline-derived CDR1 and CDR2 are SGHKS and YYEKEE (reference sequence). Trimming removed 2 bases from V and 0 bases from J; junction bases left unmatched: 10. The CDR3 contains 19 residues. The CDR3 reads CASSFRPSGRLSSYNEQFF. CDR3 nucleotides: TGTGCCAGCAGCTTTAGGCCTAGCGGGAGGCTGAGCTCCTACAATGAGCAGTTCTTC.